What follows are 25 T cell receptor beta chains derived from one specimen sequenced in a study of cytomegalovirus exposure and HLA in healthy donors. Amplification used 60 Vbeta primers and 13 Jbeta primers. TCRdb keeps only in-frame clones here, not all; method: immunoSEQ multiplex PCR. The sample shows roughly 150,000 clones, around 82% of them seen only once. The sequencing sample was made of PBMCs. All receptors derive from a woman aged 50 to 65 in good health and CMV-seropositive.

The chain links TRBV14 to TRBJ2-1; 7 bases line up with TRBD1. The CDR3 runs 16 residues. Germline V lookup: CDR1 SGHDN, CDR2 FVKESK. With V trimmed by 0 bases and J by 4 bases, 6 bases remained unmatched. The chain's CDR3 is CASSQDLGTVYNEQFF. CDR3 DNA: TGTGCCAGCAGCCAAGATCTTGGGACAGTATACAATGAGCAGTTCTTC.

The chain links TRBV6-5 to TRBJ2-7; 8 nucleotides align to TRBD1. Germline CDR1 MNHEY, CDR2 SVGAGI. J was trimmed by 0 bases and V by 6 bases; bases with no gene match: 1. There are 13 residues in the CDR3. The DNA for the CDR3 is TGTGCCAGCAGGGGGACAGGCTCCTACGAGCAGTACTTC. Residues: CASRGTGSYEQYF.

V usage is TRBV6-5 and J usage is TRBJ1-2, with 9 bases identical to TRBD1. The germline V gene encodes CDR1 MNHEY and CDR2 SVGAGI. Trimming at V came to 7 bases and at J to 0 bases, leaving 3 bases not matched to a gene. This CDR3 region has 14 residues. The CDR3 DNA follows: TGTGCCAGCAAAGGGACAGGGACTAACTATGGCTACACCTTC. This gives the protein CASKGTGTNYGYTF.

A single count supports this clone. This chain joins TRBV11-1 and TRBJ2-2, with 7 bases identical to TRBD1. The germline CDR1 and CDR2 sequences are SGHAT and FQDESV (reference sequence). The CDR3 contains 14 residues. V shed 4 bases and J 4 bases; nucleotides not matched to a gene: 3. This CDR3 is CASSSTGTTGELFF. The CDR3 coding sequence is TGTGCCAGCAGCTCGACAGGGACCACCGGGGAGCTGTTTTTT.

The CDR3 is CAWSPGTSTDTQYF. CDR3 in DNA: TGTGCCTGGAGTCCCGGGACTAGCACAGATACGCAGTATTTT. This sequence joins TRBV30 and TRBJ2-3; D may be TRBD2 (6 bases). Looked up from germline, CDR1 is GTSNPN and CDR2 is SVGIG (reference sequence). The germline V and J ends were trimmed by 2 bases and 0 bases, with 9 bases remaining between them. This CDR3 comprises 14 residues.

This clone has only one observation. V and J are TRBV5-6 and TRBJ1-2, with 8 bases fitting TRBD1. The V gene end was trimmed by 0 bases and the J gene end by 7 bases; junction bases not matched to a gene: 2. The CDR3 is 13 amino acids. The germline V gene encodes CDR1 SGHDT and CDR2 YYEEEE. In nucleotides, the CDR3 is TGTGCCAGCAGCTTGGTCCAGGGGGCTGGCTACACCTTC. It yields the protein CASSLVQGAGYTF.

The CDR3: CASSPRQGALGPDTQYF. DNA of the CDR3: TGTGCCAGCAGCCCGAGACAGGGGGCCCTGGGTCCAGATACGCAGTATTTT. The chain combines TRBV9 with TRBJ2-3; TRBD1 aligns across 10 bases. The V and J ends lost 4 bases and 4 bases, in that order; junction bases with no gene match: 12. In germline, CDR1 is SGDLS, CDR2 YYNGEE. This CDR3 comprises 17 residues.

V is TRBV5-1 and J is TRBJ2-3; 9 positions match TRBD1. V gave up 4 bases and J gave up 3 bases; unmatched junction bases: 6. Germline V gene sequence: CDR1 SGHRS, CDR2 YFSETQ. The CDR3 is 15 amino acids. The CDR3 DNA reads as TGCGCCAGCAGCCAGGGACAGGGATTAACAGATACGCAGTATTTT. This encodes CASSQGQGLTDTQYF.

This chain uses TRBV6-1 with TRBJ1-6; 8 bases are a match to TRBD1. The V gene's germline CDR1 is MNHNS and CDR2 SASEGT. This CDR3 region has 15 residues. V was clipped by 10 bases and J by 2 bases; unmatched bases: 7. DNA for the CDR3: TGTGCCACCAGACAGGGGAGCCCCTATAATTCACCCCTCCACTTT. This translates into CATRQGSPYNSPLHF.

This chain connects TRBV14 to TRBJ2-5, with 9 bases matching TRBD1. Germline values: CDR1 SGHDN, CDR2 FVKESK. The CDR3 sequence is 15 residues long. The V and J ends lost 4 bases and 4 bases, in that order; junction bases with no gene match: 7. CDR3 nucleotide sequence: TGTGCCAGCAGCCGCGGACAGGGGTCGGGAGAGACCCAGTACTTC. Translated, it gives CASSRGQGSGETQYF.

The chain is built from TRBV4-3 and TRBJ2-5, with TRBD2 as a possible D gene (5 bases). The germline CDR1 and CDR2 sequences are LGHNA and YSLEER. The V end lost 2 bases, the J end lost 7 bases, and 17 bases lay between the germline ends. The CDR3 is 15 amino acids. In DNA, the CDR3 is TGCGCCAGCAGCCAAAGCCCCGGGGTTTGGGGGACCCAGTACTTC. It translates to CASSQSPGVWGTQYF.

The CDR3 DNA is TGTGCCAGCAGTTCCCCAATCGGGGGGCAGAAGTACGAGCAGTACTTC. It encodes CASSSPIGGQKYEQYF. The chain employs TRBV27 and TRBJ2-7, with D possibly being TRBD2 (7 bases). Trimming left V 4 bases short and J 4 bases short, with 20 bases between. Germline V CDR1 and CDR2: MNHEY, SMNVEV (reference sequence). This CDR3 region has 16 residues.

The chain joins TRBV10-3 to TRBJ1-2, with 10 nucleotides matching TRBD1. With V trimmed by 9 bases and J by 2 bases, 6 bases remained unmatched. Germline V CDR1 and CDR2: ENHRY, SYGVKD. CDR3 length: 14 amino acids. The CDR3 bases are TGTGCCATACTTATGACAGGGGGCAACTATGGCTACACCTTC. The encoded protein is CAILMTGGNYGYTF.

The chain's CDR3 is CASSKTRAGAGEQYF. The CDR3 coding sequence is TGTGCCAGCAGCAAAACCCGGGCGGGGGCGGGAGAGCAGTACTTC. This chain joins TRBV21-1 and TRBJ2-7; TRBD2 is the table's D call and was not checked against the DNA. TRBV21-1 is flagged as a pseudogene. The CDR3 totals 15 residues.

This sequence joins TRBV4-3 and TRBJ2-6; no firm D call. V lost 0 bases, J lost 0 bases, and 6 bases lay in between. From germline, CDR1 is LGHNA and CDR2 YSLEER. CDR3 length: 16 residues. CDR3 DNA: TGCGCCAGCAGCCAAGAGCGGAACTCTGGGGCCAACGTCCTGACTTTC. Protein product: CASSQERNSGANVLTF.

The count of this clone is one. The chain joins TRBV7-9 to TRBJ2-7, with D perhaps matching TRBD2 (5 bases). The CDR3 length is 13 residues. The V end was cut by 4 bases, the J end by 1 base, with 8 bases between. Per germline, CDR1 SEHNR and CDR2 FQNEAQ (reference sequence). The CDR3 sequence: CASSSGYSYEQYF. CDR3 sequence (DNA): TGTGCCAGCAGCTCGGGATATTCCTACGAGCAGTACTTC.

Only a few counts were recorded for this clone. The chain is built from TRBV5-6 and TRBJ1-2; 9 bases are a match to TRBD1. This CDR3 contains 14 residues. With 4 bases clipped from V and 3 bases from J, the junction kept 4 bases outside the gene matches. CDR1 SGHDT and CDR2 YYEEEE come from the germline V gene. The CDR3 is CASSPGTGYYGYTF. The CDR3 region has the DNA TGTGCCAGCAGCCCCGGGACAGGGTACTATGGCTACACCTTC.

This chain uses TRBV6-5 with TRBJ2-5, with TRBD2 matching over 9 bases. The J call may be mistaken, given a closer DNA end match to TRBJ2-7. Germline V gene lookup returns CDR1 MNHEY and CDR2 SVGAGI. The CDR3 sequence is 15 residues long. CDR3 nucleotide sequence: TGTGCCAGCAGTTTAAATCTAGCGGGACCCTACGAGCAGTACTTC. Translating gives CASSLNLAGPYEQYF.

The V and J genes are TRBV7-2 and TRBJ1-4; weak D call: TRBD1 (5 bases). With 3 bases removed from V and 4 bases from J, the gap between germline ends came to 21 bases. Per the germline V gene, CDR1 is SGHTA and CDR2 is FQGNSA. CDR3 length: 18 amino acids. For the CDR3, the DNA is TGTGCCAGCAGCTTTCAAGGGGCAGGGATACGATATAATGAAAAACTGTTTTTT. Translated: CASSFQGAGIRYNEKLFF.

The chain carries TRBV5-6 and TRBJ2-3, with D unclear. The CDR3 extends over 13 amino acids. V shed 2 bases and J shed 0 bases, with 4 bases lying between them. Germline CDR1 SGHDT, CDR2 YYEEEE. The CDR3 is CASSFFSTDTQYF. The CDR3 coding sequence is TGTGCCAGCAGCTTCTTTAGCACAGATACGCAGTATTTT.

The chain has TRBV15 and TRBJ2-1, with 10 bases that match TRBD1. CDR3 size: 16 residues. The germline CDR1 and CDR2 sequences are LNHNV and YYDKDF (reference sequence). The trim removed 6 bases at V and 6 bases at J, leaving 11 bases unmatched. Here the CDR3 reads CATSEPGTGVGNEQFF. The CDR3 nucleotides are TGTGCCACCAGTGAACCCGGGACAGGGGTGGGCAATGAGCAGTTCTTC.

CDR3 DNA: TGTGCCAGCAGTGATAATACGGGAGCCTACAATGAGCAGTTCTTC. It translates to CASSDNTGAYNEQFF. The V gene is TRBV2, the J gene TRBJ2-1, with D possibly matching TRBD2 (6 bases). The V end was cut by 3 bases, the J end by 2 bases, with 11 bases between. The CDR3 length is 15 residues. Germline CDR1 is SNHLY and CDR2 is FYNNEI.

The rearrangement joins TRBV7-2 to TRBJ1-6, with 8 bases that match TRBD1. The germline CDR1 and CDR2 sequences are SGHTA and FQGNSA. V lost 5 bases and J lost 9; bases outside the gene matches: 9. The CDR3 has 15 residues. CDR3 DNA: TGTGCCAGCAGCCCGCAGGGGGCCAGTTCTTCACCCCTCCACTTT. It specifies CASSPQGASSSPLHF.

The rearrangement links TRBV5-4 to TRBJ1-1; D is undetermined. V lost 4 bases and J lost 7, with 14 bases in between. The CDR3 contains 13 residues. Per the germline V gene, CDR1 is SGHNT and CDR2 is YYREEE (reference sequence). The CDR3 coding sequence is TGTGCCAGCAGCCGAGCCGGAGGAAGTGAAGCTTTCTTT. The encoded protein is CASSRAGGSEAFF.

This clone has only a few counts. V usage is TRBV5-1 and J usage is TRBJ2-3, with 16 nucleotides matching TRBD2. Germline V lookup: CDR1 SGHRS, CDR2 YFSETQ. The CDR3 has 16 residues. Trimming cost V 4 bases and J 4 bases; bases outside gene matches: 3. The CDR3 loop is CASSPGTSGGADTQYF. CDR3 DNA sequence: TGCGCCAGCAGCCCCGGGACTAGCGGGGGGGCAGATACGCAGTATTTT.